These 10 T cell receptor beta chains originate from one sample sequenced in a study of blood T cell repertoires in COVID-19. Repertoires were generated with immunoSEQ multiplex PCR, while TCRdb's copy carries only in-frame clones and drops some. Here the sample spans approximately 170,000 clones, roughly 90% being singletons. Material for sequencing was peripheral blood. All receptors derive from a woman in her 70s with acute or convalescent COVID-19.

The rearrangement links TRBV30 to TRBJ1-6; TRBD1 agrees at 7 bases. CDR1 and CDR2 from the germline V gene are GTSNPN and SVGIG (reference sequence). Unmatched junction bases numbered 6, after V lost 0 bases and J lost 7 bases. This CDR3 has 15 amino acids. The CDR3 sequence is CAWSVLGGLNSPLHF. For the CDR3, the DNA is TGTGCCTGGAGTGTACTAGGGGGCTTGAATTCACCCCTCCACTTT.

The V and J genes are TRBV11-3 and TRBJ1-1; no clear D. The germline V gene encodes CDR1 SGHNT and CDR2 YENEEA. The CDR3 sequence is 16 residues long. V lost 5 bases to trimming and J lost 2 bases, with 18 bases between them. The CDR3 DNA follows: TGTGCCAGCAGCACCCCGGGCGGGAGGGCTAACACTGAAGCTTTCTTT. Its protein is CASSTPGGRANTEAFF.

This clone was recorded once. This chain uses TRBV10-2 with TRBJ1-5; tentative D call: TRBD1 (6 bases). Trimming left V 3 bases short and J 6 bases short, with 12 bases between. Germline CDR1 and CDR2: WSHSY and SAAADI. The CDR3 runs 14 residues. CDR3 DNA sequence: TGCGCCAGCAGTGACAGGGGAGCGGCTCAGCCCCAGCATTTT. Amino acids: CASSDRGAAQPQHF.

The chain uses TRBV11-3 and TRBJ2-5, with 7 bases fitting TRBD1. V lost 5 bases to trimming and J lost 7 bases; unmatched junction nucleotides: 10. CDR1 SGHNT and CDR2 YENEEA come from the germline V gene. The CDR3 spans 14 residues. CDR3 coding DNA: TGTGCCAGCAGCCTAACAGGGGCTGTAGGGACCCAGTACTTC. Translated, it gives CASSLTGAVGTQYF.

V is TRBV5-6 and J is TRBJ2-3; no reliable D call. Trimming pared 3 bases from V and 4 bases from J, leaving 6 bases between. CDR1 SGHDT and CDR2 YYEEEE come from the germline V gene. CDR3 length: 12 amino acids. DNA of the CDR3: TGTGCCAGCAGCTCCATTCCAGATACGCAGTATTTT. Translated: CASSSIPDTQYF. The variable domain in full, completed from reference TRBV5-6 and TRBJ2-3, reads DAGVTQSPTHLIKTRGQQVTLRCSPKSGHDTVSWYQQALGQGPQFIFQYYEEEERQRGNFPDRFSGHQFPNYSSELNVNALLLGDSALYLCASSSIPDTQYFGPGTRLTVL.

The V call is TRBV7-2, the J call TRBJ2-5; the D gene is possibly TRBD1 (6 bases). V was pared by 6 bases and J by 2 bases, with 13 bases between. The CDR3 contains 14 residues. Germline assignment: CDR1 SGHTA and CDR2 FQGNSA. CDR3 sequence: CASSPGEVQETQYF. Here the CDR3 DNA reads TGTGCCAGCAGTCCAGGGGAAGTTCAAGAGACCCAGTACTTC.

The V gene is TRBV11-2, the J gene TRBJ2-6; D possibly corresponds to TRBD1 (6 bases). V lost 1 base and J 0 bases, leaving 13 bases between the germline ends. The V gene's germline CDR1 is SGHAT and CDR2 FQNNGV. There are 18 residues in the CDR3. The CDR3 coding sequence is TGTGCCAGCAGCTTAGTAGGGGGATCTAGCTCTGGGGCCAACGTCCTGACTTTC. Protein sequence: CASSLVGGSSSGANVLTF.

This chain uses TRBV29-1 with TRBJ1-5; D may be TRBD1 (6 bases). The germline gives CDR1 SQVTM, CDR2 ANQGSEA. This CDR3 spans 12 amino acids. V was trimmed by 4 bases and J by 4 bases, leaving 8 bases between them. The CDR3 loop is CSVVQGNQPQHF. For the CDR3, the DNA is TGCAGCGTTGTACAGGGAAATCAGCCCCAGCATTTT.

The chain has TRBV6-6 and TRBJ1-3; D is ambiguous. Trimming shortened V by 6 bases and J by 2 bases, and 5 bases separated the two germline ends. The CDR3 sequence is 12 residues long. Germline V gene data show CDR1 as MNHNY and CDR2 as SVGAGI (reference sequence). The DNA of the CDR3 is TGTGCCAGCAGGGGCCCTGGAAACACCATATATTTT. This translates into CASRGPGNTIYF.

The V call is TRBV28, the J call TRBJ1-3; the match to TRBD1 covers 7 bases. There are 16 residues in the CDR3. Unmatched junction bases numbered 9, after V lost 5 bases and J lost 2 bases. Germline lookup yields CDR1 MDHEN and CDR2 SYDVKM. This chain's CDR3 is CASSPQQGSAGNTIYF. CDR3 DNA sequence: TGTGCCAGCAGTCCCCAACAGGGGTCGGCTGGAAACACCATATATTTT.